Included here is one TCR beta chain sequence, with context. Antigen specificity is unknown. Naivety among CD8 cells was defined by CD45RO negativity and positive CCR7 selection, thereby excluding terminally differentiated effector memory CD45RA+ cells. The donors, all of them Caucasian adults, lived in Nashville, Tennessee. Here immunoSEQ multiplex PCR was the method, and the copy in TCRdb shows in-frame clones only, minus some. The sample lists around 1,900,000 clones, around 95% seen once, with roughly 1.7% in the top ten. V was trimmed by 5 bases and J by 6 bases, leaving 19 bases between them. The CDR3 is 15 amino acids. Germline CDR1 reads SEHNR; CDR2 reads FQNEAQ (reference sequence). The sample is drawn from a study of shared clonotypes between healthy human individuals. In the study overall: Three CD4 naive, three CD4 memory, two CD8 naive and one CD8 memory plate were used per donor.

Study findings and constraints: Sequencing of the sorted subsets was shown by rarefaction to be incomplete despite large depth. Naive subsets generally exceeded memory subsets in estimated richness.

The sequenced material came from naive CD8+ T cells from PBMCs. The TCR sequence derives from a man in his late teens or twenties in good health. Some clones in this sample may be carry-over from other donors' samples. The rearrangement uses TRBV7-9 and TRBJ1-1; tentative D call: TRBD1 (5 bases). The CDR3 loop reads CASSVDSPLESEAFF. The DNA for the CDR3 is TGTGCCAGCAGCGTTGACAGCCCTTTGGAGTCTGAAGCTTTCTTT.